Sequencing of this TCR beta chain was carried out in a study of T cell responses to AZD1222 COVID-19 vaccine. Study-wide results and caveats: Only five or six AZD1222 recipients were seropositive at baseline. Samples come after the peak T cell response, not at day 14. CD4 TCRs covered the whole spike, strongest at regions 160-218 and 743-854.

Details on this clone: Its matching antigen is unknown.

It was second doses at about 4 or about 12 weeks that were pooled. V shed 6 bases and J 10 bases; nucleotides not matched to a gene: 8. This CDR3 spans 12 amino acids. Using immunoSEQ multiplex PCR, the repertoire was profiled, and TCRdb retains in-frame clones only, with some absent. The sample holds fewer than 150,000 clones, around 90% seen once. The chain is built from TRBV12-3 or TRBV12-4 and TRBJ1-1, with 7 bases identical to TRBD1. The origin of this receptor is an adult who received the AZD1222 COVID-19 vaccine. Specimen: peripheral blood, collected 28 days after the second AZD1222 dose. CDR3 in amino acids: CASRGTQGRAFF. DNA for the CDR3: TGTGCCAGCAGGGGCACACAGGGGAGAGCTTTCTTT.